Sequencing of this T cell receptor beta chain was carried out in a study of response to subunit inactivated influenza vaccine (dated by TCRdb to about 2018). About the investigation overall: Deep quantitative profiling of the T cell receptor repertoire was used in the study to follow responses to a trivalent subunit inactivated influenza vaccine.

The protocol used for the library was RT-PCR. The run used an Illumina HiSeq 2500. TCRdb reanalyzed the raw reads on its own, using fastp at Q25 for trimming and MiXCR for clone calling, and kept in-frame beta chains. One record per CDR3 amino acid sequence lists the most common genes and DNA. The sample table lists hundreds of thousands of distinct CDR3 sequences, less than 15% of them with a count of one. The ten biggest clones cover 6.5% to 8% of the sample. Comments on this clonotype: Its antigen target is currently unknown. Per-nucleotide qualities are absent, and no much larger clonotype sits a single base away.

The paper as a whole reports these results and caveats: It was suggested by the authors that each seasonal influenza vaccination may recruit only a limited number of new T cells.

The sequencing here drew on PBMCs from blood, taken around 14 days before vaccination. This clonotype was sampled from a man between 50 and 59 years old who received an inactivated influenza vaccine. Donor details come from another sample of the same person, matched by shared clones.

The sequenced DNA is TGTGCCAGCAGCGTTGGGACTGGATGGGAGACCCAGTACTTC. The encoded protein is CASSVGTGWETQYF. The rearrangement combines TRBV9 with TRBJ2-5; tentative D gene TRBD2, with 6 bases matching. V and J are truncated by 2 bases and 5 bases respectively, leaving an intervening sequence of 13 bases. Inclusive of the bounding cysteine and phenylalanine, the CDR3 is 14 residues long. The read is trimmed to its CDR3 DNA, 42 bases read in frame from base 1. The CDR1 and CDR2 encoded by the germline V gene are SGDLS and YYNGEE. Where the CDR3 stops, the reference TRBV9 and TRBJ2-5 genes take over; the full variable domain is DSGVTQTPKHLITATGQRVTLRCSPRSGDLSVYWYQQSLDQGLQFLIQYYNGEERAKGNILERFSAQQFPDLHSELNLSSLELGDSALYFCASSVGTGWETQYFGPGTRLLVL.